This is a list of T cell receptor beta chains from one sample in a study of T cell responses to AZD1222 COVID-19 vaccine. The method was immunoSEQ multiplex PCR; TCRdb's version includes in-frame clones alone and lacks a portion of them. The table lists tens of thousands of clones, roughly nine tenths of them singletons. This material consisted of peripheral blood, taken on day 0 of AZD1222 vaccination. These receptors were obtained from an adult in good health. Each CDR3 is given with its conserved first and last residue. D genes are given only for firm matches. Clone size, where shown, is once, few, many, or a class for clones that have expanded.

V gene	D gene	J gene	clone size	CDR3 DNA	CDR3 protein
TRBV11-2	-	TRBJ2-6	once	TGTGCCAGCAGCTTAAGTTCCGTAGGGGCCAACGTCCTGACTTTC	CASSLSSVGANVLTF
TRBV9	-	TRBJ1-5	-	TGTGCCAGCAGCCAGACGGGAAGCAATCAGCCCCAGCATTTT	CASSQTGSNQPQHF
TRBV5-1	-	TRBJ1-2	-	TGCGCCAGCAGCTCAACCGATGTTACCTATGGCTACACCTTC	CASSSTDVTYGYTF
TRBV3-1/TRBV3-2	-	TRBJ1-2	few	TGTGCCAGCAGCCAAGCGCAGGGTGGCTATGGCTACACCTTC	CASSQAQGGYGYTF
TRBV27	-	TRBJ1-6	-	TGTGCCAGCAGTTTACGCCCGTTGATAGGTTCACCCCTCCACTTT	CASSLRPLIGSPLHF
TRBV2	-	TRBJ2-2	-	TGTGCCAGCAGGTACGACAGGAGGAACACCGGGGAGCTGTTTTTT	CASRYDRRNTGELFF
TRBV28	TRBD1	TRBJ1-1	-	TGTGCCAGCAGTCCAGGACAGGGGGGCCCCATGAACACTGAAGCTTTCTTT	CASSPGQGGPMNTEAFF
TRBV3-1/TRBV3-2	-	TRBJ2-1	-	TGTGCCAGCAGCCAAGTGATCCGGGGGAGGATGCATGAGCAGTTCTTC	CASSQVIRGRMHEQFF
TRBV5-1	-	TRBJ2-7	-	TGCGCCAGCAGCTTGGGGCACAGAGAAGAGCAGTACTTC	CASSLGHREEQYF
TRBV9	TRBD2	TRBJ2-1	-	TGTGCCAGCAGCCCTGGGGGAGGGATCTACAATGAGCAGTTCTTC	CASSPGGGIYNEQFF
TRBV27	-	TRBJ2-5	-	TGTGCCAGCAAACCGGTATTGTGGGGGGAAGAGACCCAGTACTTC	CASKPVLWGEETQYF
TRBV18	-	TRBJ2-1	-	TGTGCCAGCTCACCCCTACAGGCGGGTAGCTCCTACAATGAGCAGTTCTTC	CASSPLQAGSSYNEQFF
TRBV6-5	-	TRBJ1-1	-	TGTGCCAGCAGACTGGTGGAGAACACTGAAGCTTTCTTT	CASRLVENTEAFF
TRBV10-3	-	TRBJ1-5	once	TGTGCCAGCGCAGGGAGTTCATGGCCCCAGCATTTT	CASAGSSWPQHF
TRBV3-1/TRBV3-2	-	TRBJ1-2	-	TGTGCCAGCAGCCCCAGCGGTATTGTCGGGGGCGGAAGCTACACCTTC	CASSPSGIVGGGSYTF
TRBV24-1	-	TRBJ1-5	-	TGTGCCACCAGTGACCTTAATAGCAATCAGCCCCAGCATTTT	CATSDLNSNQPQHF
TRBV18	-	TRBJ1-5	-	TGTGCCAGCTCACCACGGAGCAGGGAGGGGAATCAGCCCCAGCATTTT	CASSPRSREGNQPQHF
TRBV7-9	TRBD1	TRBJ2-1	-	TGTGCCAGCAGCGCCAGGGACAGCTACAATGAGCAGTTCTTC	CASSARDSYNEQFF
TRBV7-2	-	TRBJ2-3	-	TGTGCCAGCAGCTTAGTGGCCGGGGGCCTCACAGATACGCAGTATTTT	CASSLVAGGLTDTQYF
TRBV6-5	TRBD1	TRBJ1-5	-	TGTGCCAGCAGTCTACAGGGGAAAGGACAGCCCCAGCATTTT	CASSLQGKGQPQHF
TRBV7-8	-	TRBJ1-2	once	TGTGCCAGCAGCTCCCAGGGAGCTAACTATGGCTACACCTTC	CASSSQGANYGYTF
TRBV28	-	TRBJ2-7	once	TGTGCCAGCAGTTTATTCAGGGGGGGCGAGCAGTACTTC	CASSLFRGGEQYF
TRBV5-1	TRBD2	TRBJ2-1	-	TGCGCCAGCAGCATATCGGGACTAGCGGGGGGTGATGAGCAGTTCTTC	CASSISGLAGGDEQFF
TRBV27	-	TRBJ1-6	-	TGTGCCAGTGGGCAGCTTAATTCACCCCTCCACTTT	CASGQLNSPLHF
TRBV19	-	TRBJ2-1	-	TGTGCCAGTAGTAAACTAGGGAATGAGCAGTTCTTC	CASSKLGNEQFF
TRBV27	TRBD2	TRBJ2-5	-	TGTGCCAGCAGTTTATCGTGGGCTAGCGGGGGGGTGGAGACCCAGTACTTC	CASSLSWASGGVETQYF
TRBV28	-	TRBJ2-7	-	TGTGCCAGCAGTTCACGGGCCCGCCCCCCCTACGAGCAGTACTTC	CASSSRARPPYEQYF
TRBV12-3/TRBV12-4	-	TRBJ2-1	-	TGTGCCAGCAGTTTATTAGCATACAATGAGCAGTTCTTC	CASSLLAYNEQFF
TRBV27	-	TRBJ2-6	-	TGTGCCAGCAGTTCCCTGTGGGGTCGAAGGGAAGACTCTGGGGCCAACGTCCTGACTTTC	CASSSLWGRREDSGANVLTF
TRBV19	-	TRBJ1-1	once	TGTGCCAGTAGTATGGCAGGGGTCCGGAGGACTGAAGCTTTCTTT	CASSMAGVRRTEAFF
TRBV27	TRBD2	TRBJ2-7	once	TGTGCCAGCAGTTTAATGGGGGGGCTAGCGGGCCTCGAGCAGTACTTC	CASSLMGGLAGLEQYF
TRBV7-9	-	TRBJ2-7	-	TGTGCCAGCAGCTTGGCGGCTGCCTACGAGCAGTACTTC	CASSLAAAYEQYF
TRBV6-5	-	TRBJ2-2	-	TGTGCCAGCAGGCCGCAGGGGATGACCGGGGAGCTGTTTTTT	CASRPQGMTGELFF
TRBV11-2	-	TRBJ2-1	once	TGTGCCAGCAGCACCGGGGACAATGAGCAGTTCTTC	CASSTGDNEQFF
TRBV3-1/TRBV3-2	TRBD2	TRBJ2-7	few	TGTGCCAGCAGTGGGACTAGCGGACCCTACGAGCAGTACTTC	CASSGTSGPYEQYF
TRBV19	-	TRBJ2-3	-	TGTGCCAGCGGACAGAAGAGCGGACCCAGCACAGATACGCAGTATTTT	CASGQKSGPSTDTQYF
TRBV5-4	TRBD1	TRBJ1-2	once	TGTGCCAGCAGCTCCGGGACAGGGGGAGGTGGCTACACCTTC	CASSSGTGGGGYTF
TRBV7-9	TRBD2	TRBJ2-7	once	TGTGCCAGCAGCTTAGAGAGCGGGGAAGGGCTCGAGCAGTACTTC	CASSLESGEGLEQYF
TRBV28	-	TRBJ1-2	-	TGTGCCAGCAGTTTCCTCAGCGGACTGACCTATGGCTACACCTTC	CASSFLSGLTYGYTF
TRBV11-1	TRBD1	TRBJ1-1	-	TGTGCCAGCAGCCGACAGGGGGCGAACACTGAAGCTTTCTTT	CASSRQGANTEAFF
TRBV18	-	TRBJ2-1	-	TGTGCCAGCTCCCCCATCGACCATCCAAGAAATGAGCAGTTCTTC	CASSPIDHPRNEQFF
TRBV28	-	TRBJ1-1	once	TGTGCCAGCAGTTTAGTCCCCCAGGGCATGAACACTGAAGCTTTCTTT	CASSLVPQGMNTEAFF
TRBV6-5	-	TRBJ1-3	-	TGTGCCAGCAGAGAGAAATTTAGCTCTGGAAACACCATATATTTT	CASREKFSSGNTIYF
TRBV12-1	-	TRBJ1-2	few	TGTGCCAGCAGCCCGGGACGTCCTAACTATGGCTACACCTTC	CASSPGRPNYGYTF
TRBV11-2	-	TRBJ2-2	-	TGTGCCAGCAGCTTTAGCCAAGTGAACACCGGGGAGCTGTTTTTT	CASSFSQVNTGELFF
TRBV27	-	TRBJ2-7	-	TGTGCCAGCAGTTTCGGACATAAGACCTACGAGCAGTACTTC	CASSFGHKTYEQYF
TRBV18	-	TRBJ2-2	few	TGTGCCAGCTCCCGCGGGACGAGGGAGCTGTTTTTT	CASSRGTRELFF
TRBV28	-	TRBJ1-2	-	TGTGCCAGCAGTTTACCCCCCGGGTTTCCAGGGAGGTATGGCTACACCTTC	CASSLPPGFPGRYGYTF